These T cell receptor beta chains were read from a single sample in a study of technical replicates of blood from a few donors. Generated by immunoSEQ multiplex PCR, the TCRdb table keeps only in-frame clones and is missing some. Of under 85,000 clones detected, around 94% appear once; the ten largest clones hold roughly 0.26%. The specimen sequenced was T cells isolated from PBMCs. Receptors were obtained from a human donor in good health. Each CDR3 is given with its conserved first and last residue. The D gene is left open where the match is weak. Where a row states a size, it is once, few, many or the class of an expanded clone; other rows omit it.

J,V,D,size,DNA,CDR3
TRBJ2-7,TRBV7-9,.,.,TGTGCCAGCAGCCAATCGGGGGCCTACGAGCAGTACTTC,CASSQSGAYEQYF
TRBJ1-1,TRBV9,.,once,TGTGCCAGCAGCGTTTTTAGTCGGAACACTGAAGCTTTCTTT,CASSVFSRNTEAFF
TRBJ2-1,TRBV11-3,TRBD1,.,TGTGCCAGCAGCTTAATAGGGACAGCATACAATGAGCAGTTCTTC,CASSLIGTAYNEQFF
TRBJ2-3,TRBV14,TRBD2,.,TGTGCCAGCAGCCGCCTCCTAGCGGGAGATACGCAGTATTTT,CASSRLLAGDTQYF
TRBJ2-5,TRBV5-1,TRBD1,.,TGCGCCAGCAGTTACGGGACAGAGATCCGAGAGACCCAGTACTTC,CASSYGTEIRETQYF
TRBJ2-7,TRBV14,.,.,TGTGCCAGCAGTCCGACTAGATTCGAGCAGTACTTC,CASSPTRFEQYF
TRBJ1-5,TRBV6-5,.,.,TGTGCCAGCAGTTATGCGTACGATCAGCCCCAGCATTTT,CASSYAYDQPQHF
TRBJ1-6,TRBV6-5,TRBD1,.,TGTGCCAGCAACACCCTACAGGGGAATTCACCCCTCCACTTT,CASNTLQGNSPLHF
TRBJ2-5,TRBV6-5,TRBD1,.,TGTGCCAGCAGTTACTTCCAGGGGGCATTGGAGACCCAGTACTTC,CASSYFQGALETQYF
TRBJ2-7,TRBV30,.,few,TGTGCCTGGAGTAGCCGCTTTTCCTTTTCCTACGAGCAGTACTTC,CAWSSRFSFSYEQYF
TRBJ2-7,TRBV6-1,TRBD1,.,TGTGCCAGCACCGGGAGGGGACAGGGGCTCAAGGCGCAGTACTTC,CASTGRGQGLKAQYF
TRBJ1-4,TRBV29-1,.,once,TGCAGCGTTGCGGTGGACAGCGATAATGAAAAACTGTTTTTT,CSVAVDSDNEKLFF
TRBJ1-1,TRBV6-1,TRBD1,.,TGTGCCAGCAAAACAGGGGGCTTGGTAATGGCTTTCTTT,CASKTGGLVMAFF
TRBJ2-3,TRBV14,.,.,TGTGCCAGCAGCCAAGCGGGGGACACAGATACGCAGTATTTT,CASSQAGDTDTQYF
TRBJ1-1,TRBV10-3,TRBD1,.,TGTGCCATCAGTGACCCCGGGACAGGGATTCCTGAAGCTTTCTTT,CAISDPGTGIPEAFF
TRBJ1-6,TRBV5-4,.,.,TGTGCCAGCAGCTTGTCTAGCTCCTATAATTCACCCCTCCACTTT,CASSLSSSYNSPLHF
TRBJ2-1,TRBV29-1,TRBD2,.,TGCAGCGTTGAAGATCACCTAGCGGGGGGCCATGAGCAGTTCTTC,CSVEDHLAGGHEQFF
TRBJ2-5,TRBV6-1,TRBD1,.,TGTGCCAGCAGTGAACGGGACAGGGGAAGGAGGCCTGGGGAGACCCAGTACTTC,CASSERDRGRRPGETQYF
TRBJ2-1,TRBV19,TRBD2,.,TGTGCCAGTTCCAAGAGCGGGAGCTTGAATGAGCAGTTCTTC,CASSKSGSLNEQFF
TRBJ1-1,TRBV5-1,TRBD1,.,TGCGCCAGCAGCTGGGGGGGACAGGCTTCCACTGAAGCTTTCTTT,CASSWGGQASTEAFF
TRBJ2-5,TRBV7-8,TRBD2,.,TGTGCCAGCAGATTTTCGACTAGCGGCGTTCAAGAGACCCAGTACTTC,CASRFSTSGVQETQYF
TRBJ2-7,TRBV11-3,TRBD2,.,TGTGCCAGCAGCACGGGGACTACCATGCCCTCCTACGAGCAGTACTTC,CASSTGTTMPSYEQYF
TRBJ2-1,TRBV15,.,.,TGTGCCACCAGCAGAGAGGGGGCTTTACCCTACAATGAGCAGTTCTTC,CATSREGALPYNEQFF
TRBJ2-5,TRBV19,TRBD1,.,TGTGCCAGTAGTATGGACAGGGCGGCGGAGACCCAGTACTTC,CASSMDRAAETQYF
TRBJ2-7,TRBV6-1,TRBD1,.,TGTGCCAGCAGTGAAGCAGGGACAGGCAAAGGTTTCTACGAGCAGTACTTC,CASSEAGTGKGFYEQYF
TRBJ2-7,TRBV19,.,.,TGTGCCAGTAGTATAATAGACGGAGCCTACGAGCAGTACTTC,CASSIIDGAYEQYF
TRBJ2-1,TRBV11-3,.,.,TGTGCCAGCAGCAAAGGGGCTGATTACAATGAGCAGTTCTTC,CASSKGADYNEQFF
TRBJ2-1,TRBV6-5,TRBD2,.,TGTGCCAGCAGACCCGGGACTAGCGGGAACAATGAGCAGTTCTTC,CASRPGTSGNNEQFF